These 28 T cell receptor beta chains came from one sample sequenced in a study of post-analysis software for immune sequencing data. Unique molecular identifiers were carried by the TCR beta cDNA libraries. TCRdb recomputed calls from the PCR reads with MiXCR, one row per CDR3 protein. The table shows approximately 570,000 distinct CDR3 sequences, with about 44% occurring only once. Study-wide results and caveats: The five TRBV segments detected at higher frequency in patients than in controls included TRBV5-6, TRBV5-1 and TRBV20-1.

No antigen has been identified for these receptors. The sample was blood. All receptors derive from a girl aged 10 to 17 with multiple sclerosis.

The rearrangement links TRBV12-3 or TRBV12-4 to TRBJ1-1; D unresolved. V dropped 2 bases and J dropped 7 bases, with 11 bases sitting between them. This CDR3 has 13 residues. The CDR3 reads CASSLRPEGEAFF. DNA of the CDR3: TGTGCCAGCAGTTTAAGGCCGGAAGGTGAAGCTTTCTTT.

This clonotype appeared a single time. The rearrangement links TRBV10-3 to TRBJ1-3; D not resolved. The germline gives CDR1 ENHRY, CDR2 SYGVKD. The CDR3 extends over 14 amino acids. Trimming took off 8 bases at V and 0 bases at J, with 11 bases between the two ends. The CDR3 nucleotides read TGTGCCATCCTCAAAGACGTCTCTGGAAACACCATATATTTT. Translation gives CAILKDVSGNTIYF.

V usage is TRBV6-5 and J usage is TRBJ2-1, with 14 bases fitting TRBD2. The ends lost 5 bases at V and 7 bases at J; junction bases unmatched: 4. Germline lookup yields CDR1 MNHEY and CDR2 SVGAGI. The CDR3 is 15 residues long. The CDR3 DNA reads TGTGCCAGCAGTACCCGGACTAGCGGGAGGAATGAGCAGTTCTTC. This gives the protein CASSTRTSGRNEQFF.

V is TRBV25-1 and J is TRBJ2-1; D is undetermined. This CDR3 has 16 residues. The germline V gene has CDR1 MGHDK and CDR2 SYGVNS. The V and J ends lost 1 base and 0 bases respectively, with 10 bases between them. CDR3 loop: CASSESERDSYNEQFF. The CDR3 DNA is TGTGCCAGCAGTGAATCGGAACGAGACTCCTACAATGAGCAGTTCTTC.

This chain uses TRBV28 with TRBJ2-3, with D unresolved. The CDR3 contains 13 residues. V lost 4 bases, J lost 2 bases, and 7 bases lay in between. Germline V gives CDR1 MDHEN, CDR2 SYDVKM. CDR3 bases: TGTGCCAGCAGTTCAGTTGTCACAGATACGCAGTATTTT. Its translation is CASSSVVTDTQYF.

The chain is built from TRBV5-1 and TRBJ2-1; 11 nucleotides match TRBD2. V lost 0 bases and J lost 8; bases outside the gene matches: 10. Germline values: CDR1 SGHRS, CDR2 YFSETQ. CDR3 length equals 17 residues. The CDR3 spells CASSLGTTSGAGDEQFF. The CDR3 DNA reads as TGCGCCAGCAGCTTGGGGACGACTAGCGGGGCTGGGGATGAGCAGTTCTTC. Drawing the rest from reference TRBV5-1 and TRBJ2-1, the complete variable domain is KAGVTQTPRYLIKTRGQQVTLSCSPISGHRSVSWYQQTPGQGLQFLFEYFSETQRNKGNFPGRFSGRQFSNSRSEMNVSTLELGDSALYLCASSLGTTSGAGDEQFFGPGTRLTVL.

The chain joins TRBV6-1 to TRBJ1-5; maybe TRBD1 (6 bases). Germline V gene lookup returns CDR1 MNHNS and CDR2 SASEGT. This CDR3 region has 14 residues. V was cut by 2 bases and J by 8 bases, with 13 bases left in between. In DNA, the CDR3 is TGTGCCAGCAGTGAAATCATCGAGGGGGAGCCCCAGCATTTT. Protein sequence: CASSEIIEGEPQHF.

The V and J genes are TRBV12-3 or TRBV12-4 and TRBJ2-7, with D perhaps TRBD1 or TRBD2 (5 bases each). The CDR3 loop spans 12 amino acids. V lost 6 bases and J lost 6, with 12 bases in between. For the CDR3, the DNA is TGTGCCAGCAGCGGGACCGTGGGCGAGCAGTACTTC. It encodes CASSGTVGEQYF.

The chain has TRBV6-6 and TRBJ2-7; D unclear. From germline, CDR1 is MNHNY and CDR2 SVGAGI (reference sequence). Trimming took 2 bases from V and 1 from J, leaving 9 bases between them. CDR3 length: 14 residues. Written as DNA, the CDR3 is TGTGCCAGCAGTTACGTTGGGGAATCCTACGAGCAGTACTTC. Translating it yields CASSYVGESYEQYF.

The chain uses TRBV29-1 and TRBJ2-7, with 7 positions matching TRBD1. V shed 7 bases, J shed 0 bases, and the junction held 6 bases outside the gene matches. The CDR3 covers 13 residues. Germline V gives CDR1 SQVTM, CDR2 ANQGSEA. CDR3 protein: CSATGTDSYEQYF. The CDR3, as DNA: TGCAGCGCTACCGGGACAGACTCCTACGAGCAGTACTTC.

The CDR3 loop is CASSEDVGLGNQPQHF. CDR3 nucleotide sequence: TGCGCCAGCAGTGAAGATGTGGGTTTGGGCAATCAGCCCCAGCATTTT. The rearrangement uses TRBV10-2 and TRBJ1-5; no clear D gene. Germline V gives CDR1 WSHSY, CDR2 SAAADI. The CDR3 has 16 amino acids. V was trimmed by 3 bases and J by 2 bases, leaving 14 bases between them.

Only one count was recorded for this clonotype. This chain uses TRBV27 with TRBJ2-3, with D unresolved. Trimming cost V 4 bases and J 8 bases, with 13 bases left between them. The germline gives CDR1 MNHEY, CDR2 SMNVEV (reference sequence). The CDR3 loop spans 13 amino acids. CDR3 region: CASSSSSLGTQYF. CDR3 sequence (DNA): TGTGCCAGCAGTTCATCTTCTTTGGGTACGCAGTATTTT.

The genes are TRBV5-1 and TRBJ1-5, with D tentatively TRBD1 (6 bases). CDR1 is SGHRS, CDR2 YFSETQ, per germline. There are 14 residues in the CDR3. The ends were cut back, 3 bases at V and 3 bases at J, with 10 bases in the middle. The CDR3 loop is CASSSEGVNQPQHF. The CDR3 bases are TGCGCCAGCAGCTCAGAGGGGGTCAATCAGCCCCAGCATTTT.

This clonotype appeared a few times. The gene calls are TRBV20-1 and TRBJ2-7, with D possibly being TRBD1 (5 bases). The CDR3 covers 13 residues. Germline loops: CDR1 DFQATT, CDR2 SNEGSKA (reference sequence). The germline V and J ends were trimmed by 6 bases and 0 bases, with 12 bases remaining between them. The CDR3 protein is CSAYKGSSYEQYF. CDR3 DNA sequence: TGCAGTGCATACAAGGGGTCCTCCTACGAGCAGTACTTC.

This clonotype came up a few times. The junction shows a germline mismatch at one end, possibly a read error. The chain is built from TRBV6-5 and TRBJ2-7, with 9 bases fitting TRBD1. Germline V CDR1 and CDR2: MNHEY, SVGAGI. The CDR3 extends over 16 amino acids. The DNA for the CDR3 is TGTGCCGGCAGTTACCCCGTAGGGACAGGGCACTACGAGCAGTACTTC. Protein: CAGSYPVGTGHYEQYF.

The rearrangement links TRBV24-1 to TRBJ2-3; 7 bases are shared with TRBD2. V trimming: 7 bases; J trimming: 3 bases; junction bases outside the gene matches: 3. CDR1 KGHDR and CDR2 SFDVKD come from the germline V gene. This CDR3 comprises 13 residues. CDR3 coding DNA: TGTGCCACCAGGGCGGGGGAGACAGATACGCAGTATTTT. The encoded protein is CATRAGETDTQYF.

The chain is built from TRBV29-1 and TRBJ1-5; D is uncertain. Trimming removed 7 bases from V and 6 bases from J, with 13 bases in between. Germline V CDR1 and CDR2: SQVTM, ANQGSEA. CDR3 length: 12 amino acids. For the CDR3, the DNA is TGCAGCGCCTCGGTCCACGGTCAGCCCCAGCATTTT. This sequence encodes CSASVHGQPQHF.

The CDR3: CASSFGGDSLNEQFF. The CDR3 region has the DNA TGTGCCAGCAGCTTCGGAGGAGACAGTCTCAATGAGCAGTTCTTC. This chain uses TRBV5-4 with TRBJ2-1; D is tentatively TRBD1 or TRBD2 (5 bases each). Germline-derived CDR1 and CDR2 are SGHNT and YYREEE (reference sequence). CDR3 size: 15 residues. V was pared by 2 bases and J by 6 bases, with 15 bases between.

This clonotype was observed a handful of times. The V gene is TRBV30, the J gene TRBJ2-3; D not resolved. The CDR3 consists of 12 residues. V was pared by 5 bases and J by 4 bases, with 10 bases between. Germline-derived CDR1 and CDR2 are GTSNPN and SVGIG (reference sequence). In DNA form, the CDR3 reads TGTGCCTGGGGAGTACAGCCAGATACGCAGTATTTT. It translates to CAWGVQPDTQYF.

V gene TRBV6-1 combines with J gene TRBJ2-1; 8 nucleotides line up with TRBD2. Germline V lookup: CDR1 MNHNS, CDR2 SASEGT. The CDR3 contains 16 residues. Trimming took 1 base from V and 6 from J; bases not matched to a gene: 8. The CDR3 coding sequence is TGTGCCAGCAGTGAAGAGGCTGGCGGGGGGCCCAATGAGCAGTTCTTC. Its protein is CASSEEAGGGPNEQFF.

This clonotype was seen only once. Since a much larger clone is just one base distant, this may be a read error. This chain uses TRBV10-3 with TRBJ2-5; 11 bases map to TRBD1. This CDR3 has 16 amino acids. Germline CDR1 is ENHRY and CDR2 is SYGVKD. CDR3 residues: CAVSDPGQGGQETQYF. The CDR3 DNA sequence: TGTGCCGTCAGCGACCCGGGACAGGGGGGCCAAGAGACCCAGTACTTC.

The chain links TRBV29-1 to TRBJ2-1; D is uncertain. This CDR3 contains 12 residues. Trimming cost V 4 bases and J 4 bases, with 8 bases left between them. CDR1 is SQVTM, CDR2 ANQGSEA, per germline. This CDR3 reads CSVARQYNEQFF. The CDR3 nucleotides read TGCAGCGTTGCACGGCAATACAATGAGCAGTTCTTC.

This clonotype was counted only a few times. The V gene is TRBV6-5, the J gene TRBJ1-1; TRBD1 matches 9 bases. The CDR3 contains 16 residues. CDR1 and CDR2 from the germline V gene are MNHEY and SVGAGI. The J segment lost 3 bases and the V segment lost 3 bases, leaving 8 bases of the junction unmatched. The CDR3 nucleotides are TGTGCCAGCAGTTATCAACCCGGGACAGGGTACACTGAAGCTTTCTTT. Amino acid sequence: CASSYQPGTGYTEAFF.

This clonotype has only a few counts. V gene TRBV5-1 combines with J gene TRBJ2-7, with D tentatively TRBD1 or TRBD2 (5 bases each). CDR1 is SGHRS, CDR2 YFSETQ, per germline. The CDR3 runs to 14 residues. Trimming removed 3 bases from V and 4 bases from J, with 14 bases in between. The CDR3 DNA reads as TGCGCCAGCAGCTGGCAGGGTGAGGGGTACGAGCAGTACTTC. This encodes CASSWQGEGYEQYF.

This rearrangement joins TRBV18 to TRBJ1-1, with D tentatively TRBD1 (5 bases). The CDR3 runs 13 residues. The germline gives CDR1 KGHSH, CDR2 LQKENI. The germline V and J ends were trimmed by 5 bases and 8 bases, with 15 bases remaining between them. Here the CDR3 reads CASSEGTALEAFF. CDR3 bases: TGTGCCAGCTCAGAGGGGACCGCTCTCGAAGCTTTCTTT.

The DNA for the CDR3 is TGTGCCACCGGGTCTTACTATGGCTACACCTTC. It is translated as CATGSYYGYTF. This chain joins TRBV3-1 and TRBJ1-2, with D uncertain. Germline assignment: CDR1 LGHDT and CDR2 YNNKEL (reference sequence). The germline V and J ends were trimmed by 10 bases and 3 bases, with 9 bases remaining between them. The CDR3 runs to 11 residues.

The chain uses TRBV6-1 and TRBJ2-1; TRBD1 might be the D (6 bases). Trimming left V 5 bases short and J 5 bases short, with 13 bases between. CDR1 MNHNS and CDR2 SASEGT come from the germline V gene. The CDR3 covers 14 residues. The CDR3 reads CASSQFTGNNEQFF. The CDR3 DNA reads TGTGCCAGCAGTCAGTTCACAGGGAACAATGAGCAGTTCTTC.

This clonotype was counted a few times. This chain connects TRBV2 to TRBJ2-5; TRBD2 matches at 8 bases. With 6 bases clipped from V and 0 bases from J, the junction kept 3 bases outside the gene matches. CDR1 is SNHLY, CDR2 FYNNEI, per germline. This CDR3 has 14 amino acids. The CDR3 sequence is CASRGLAHQETQYF. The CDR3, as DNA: TGTGCCAGCAGAGGACTAGCTCACCAAGAGACCCAGTACTTC.